Listed below are T cell receptor beta chains from one sample, sequenced in a study of blood T cell repertoires in COVID-19. TCRdb's copy holds only in-frame clones and misses some; the assay was immunoSEQ multiplex PCR. Of some 250,000 clones listed, approximately 86% were seen once; the top ten hold 3.3%. The sequencing sample was made of PBMCs or T cells enriched from blood (not recorded which). The receptors shown here come from a woman between 40 and 50 years old with acute COVID-19. CDR3s include the opening cysteine and the closing phenylalanine or tryptophan. The D gene is left open where the match is weak. Expanded clones get a size class; other rows say once, few or many, or leave the size out.

.	TRBV5-1	TRBJ2-1	TRBD2	TGCGCCAGCAGCTTGGCAGCGGGAGTGGGAAATGAGCAGTTCTTC	CASSLAAGVGNEQFF
.	TRBV6-5	TRBJ1-1	.	TGTGCCAGCAGTTCTAATGGTGAAGCTTTCTTT	CASSSNGEAFF
.	TRBV2	TRBJ1-3	TRBD1	TGTGCCAGCAGTACTAACCTAACCCCGACAGGGGGCCAGAACACCATATATTTT	CASSTNLTPTGGQNTIYF
.	TRBV2	TRBJ1-5	.	TGTGCCAGCAGTCCGACAGGCCTTAGCAATCAGCCCCAGCATTTT	CASSPTGLSNQPQHF
.	TRBV29-1	TRBJ2-7	.	TGCAGCGTTGCAGAAGGGGTTCGTGGGTACGAGCAGTACTTC	CSVAEGVRGYEQYF
.	TRBV19	TRBJ1-1	.	TGTGCCAGTATTGACAGTTTGAACACTGAAGCTTTCTTT	CASIDSLNTEAFF
.	TRBV12-5	TRBJ2-2	.	TGTGCTAGTGGTTCCGGACTGTACACCGGGGAGCTGTTTTTT	CASGSGLYTGELFF
few	TRBV24-1	TRBJ1-5	TRBD1	TGTGCCACCAGTGACTCCCGGACAGGGGACTATCAGCCCCAGCATTTT	CATSDSRTGDYQPQHF
.	TRBV28	TRBJ2-1	.	TGTGCCAGCAGTCCTAGCGTCAGCTCCTACAATGAGCAGTTCTTC	CASSPSVSSYNEQFF
.	TRBV10-1	TRBJ1-1	.	TGCGCCAGCAGTCGAACGCGACAGCATCAGATGGACACTGAAGCTTTCTTT	CASSRTRQHQMDTEAFF
.	TRBV7-3	TRBJ2-3	.	TGTGCCAGCAGCACGCGAGGGGGTTCGGAGAGTACGCAGTATTTT	CASSTRGGSESTQYF
.	TRBV18	TRBJ2-3	TRBD2	TGTGCCAGCTCACCAGGCGGGGGGCCAACAGATACGCAGTATTTT	CASSPGGGPTDTQYF
.	TRBV30	TRBJ2-2	TRBD2	TGTGCCTGGAGACTAGCGGGAGCCGGGGAGCTGTTTTTT	CAWRLAGAGELFF
few	TRBV2	TRBJ2-7	.	TGTGCCAGCAGCAGGGGCGGGGGCGAGCAGTACTTC	CASSRGGGEQYF
.	TRBV11-2	TRBJ1-1	TRBD1	TGTGCCAGCAGCTTAGATTGGGACAGGGGGCACGCATTTAACACTGAAGCTTTCTTT	CASSLDWDRGHAFNTEAFF
few	TRBV19	TRBJ1-1	.	TGTGCCAGTAGTATTGGTTCAGGGTCGAGTACTGAAGCTTTCTTT	CASSIGSGSSTEAFF
.	TRBV5-1	TRBJ2-3	TRBD1	TGCGCCAGCAGCTTGGCTACAGGGGGTTCAGATACGCAGTATTTT	CASSLATGGSDTQYF
once	TRBV6-4	TRBJ2-1	.	TGTGCCAGCAGCTTAACAATTTACAATGAGCAGTTCTTC	CASSLTIYNEQFF
.	TRBV12-3/TRBV12-4	TRBJ2-7	.	TGTGCCAGCAGCGGACAGAGCTACGAGCAGTACTTC	CASSGQSYEQYF
.	TRBV5-1	TRBJ2-1	TRBD2	TGCGCCAGCAGCTTAGGCGGGAGCTCCTACAATGAGCAGTTCTTC	CASSLGGSSYNEQFF
.	TRBV10-1	TRBJ2-1	.	TGCGCCAGCAGTTTGGGAGAAGGTGAGCAGTTCTTC	CASSLGEGEQFF
.	TRBV9	TRBJ1-2	.	TGTGCCAGCAGCGTAGTGTCAGGATATGGCTACACCTTC	CASSVVSGYGYTF
.	TRBV7-9	TRBJ1-4	TRBD1	TGTGCCAGCAGCTTAGAGTGGACAGGGGTTGAAAAACTGTTTTTT	CASSLEWTGVEKLFF
few	TRBV4-2	TRBJ2-7	TRBD1	TGTGCCAGCAGCCAAGGCAGGGGGCACTCCTACGAGCAGTACTTC	CASSQGRGHSYEQYF
.	TRBV7-9	TRBJ1-5	TRBD1	TGTGCCAGCAGCTTCATCGGGACAGGGGGCATCAATCAGCCCCAGCATTTT	CASSFIGTGGINQPQHF
.	TRBV7-8	TRBJ1-2	TRBD1	TGTGCCAGCAGCTTAGACGGCAGGGGGCTGGTTGGCTACACCTTC	CASSLDGRGLVGYTF